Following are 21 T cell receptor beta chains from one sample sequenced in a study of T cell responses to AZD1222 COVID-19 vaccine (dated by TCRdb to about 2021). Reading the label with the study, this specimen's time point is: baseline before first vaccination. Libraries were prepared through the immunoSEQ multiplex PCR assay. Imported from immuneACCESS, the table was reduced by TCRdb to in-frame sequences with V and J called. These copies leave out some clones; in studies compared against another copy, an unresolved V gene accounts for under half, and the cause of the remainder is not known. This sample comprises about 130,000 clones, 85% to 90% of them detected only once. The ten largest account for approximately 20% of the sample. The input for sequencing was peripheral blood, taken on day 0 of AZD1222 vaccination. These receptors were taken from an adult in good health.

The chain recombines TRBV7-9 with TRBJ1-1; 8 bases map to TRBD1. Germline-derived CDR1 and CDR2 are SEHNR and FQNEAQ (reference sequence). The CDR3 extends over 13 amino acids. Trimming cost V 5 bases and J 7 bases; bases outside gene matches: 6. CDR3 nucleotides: TGTGCCAGCAGCACCCGACAGGGGAGTGAAGCTTTCTTT. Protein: CASSTRQGSEAFF.

CDR3 in DNA: TGTGCCAGCAGCCAAGAGAGGGGGGTCGAAAGTGAAAAACTGTTTTTT. This codes for CASSQERGVESEKLFF. This sequence joins TRBV14 and TRBJ1-4; possible D gene TRBD1, 6 bases. V gave up 0 bases and J gave up 7 bases, with 15 bases separating them. From germline, CDR1 is SGHDN and CDR2 FVKESK. The CDR3 runs 16 residues.

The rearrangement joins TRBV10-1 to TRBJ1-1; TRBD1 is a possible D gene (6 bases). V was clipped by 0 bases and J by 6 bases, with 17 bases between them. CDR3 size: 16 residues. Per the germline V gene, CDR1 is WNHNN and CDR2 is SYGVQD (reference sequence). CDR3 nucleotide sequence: TGCGCCAGCAGTGAGTCGACAGGTGGGTTGGGGGCTGAAGCTTTCTTT. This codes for CASSESTGGLGAEAFF.

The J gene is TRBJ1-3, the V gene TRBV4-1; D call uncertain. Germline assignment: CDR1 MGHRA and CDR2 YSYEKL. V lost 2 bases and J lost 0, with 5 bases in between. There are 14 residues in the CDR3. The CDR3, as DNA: TGCGCCAGCAGCCAACCGAACTCTGGAAACACCATATATTTT. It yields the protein CASSQPNSGNTIYF.

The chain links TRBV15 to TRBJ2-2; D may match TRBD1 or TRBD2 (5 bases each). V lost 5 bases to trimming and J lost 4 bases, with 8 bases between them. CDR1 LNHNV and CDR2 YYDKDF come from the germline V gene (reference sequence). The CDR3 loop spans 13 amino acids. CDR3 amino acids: CATSEGRTGELFF. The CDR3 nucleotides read TGTGCCACCAGCGAGGGGCGCACCGGGGAGCTGTTTTTT.

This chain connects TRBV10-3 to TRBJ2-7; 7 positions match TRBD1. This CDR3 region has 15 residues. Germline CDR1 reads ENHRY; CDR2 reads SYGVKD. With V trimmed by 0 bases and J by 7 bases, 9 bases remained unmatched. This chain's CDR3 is CAISESSQGEGEQYF. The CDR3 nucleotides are TGTGCCATCAGTGAGTCGAGTCAGGGGGAAGGAGAGCAGTACTTC.

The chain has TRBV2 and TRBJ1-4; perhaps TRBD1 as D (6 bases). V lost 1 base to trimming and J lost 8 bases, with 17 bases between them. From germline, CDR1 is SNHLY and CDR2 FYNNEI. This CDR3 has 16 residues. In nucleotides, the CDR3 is TGTGCCAGCAGTGAAGTTTTCTGGACAGCGGGGGAAAAACTGTTTTTT. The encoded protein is CASSEVFWTAGEKLFF.

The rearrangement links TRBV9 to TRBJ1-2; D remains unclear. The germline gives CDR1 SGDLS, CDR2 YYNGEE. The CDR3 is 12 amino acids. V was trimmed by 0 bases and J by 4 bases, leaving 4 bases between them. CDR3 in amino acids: CASSVGTYGYTF. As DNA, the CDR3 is TGTGCCAGCAGCGTAGGGACCTATGGCTACACCTTC.

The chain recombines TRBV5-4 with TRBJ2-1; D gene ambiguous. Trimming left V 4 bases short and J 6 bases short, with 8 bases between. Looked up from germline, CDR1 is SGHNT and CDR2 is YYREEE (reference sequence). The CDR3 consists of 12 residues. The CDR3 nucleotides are TGTGCCAGCAGCACCTCAGGCAATGAGCAGTTCTTC. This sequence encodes CASSTSGNEQFF.

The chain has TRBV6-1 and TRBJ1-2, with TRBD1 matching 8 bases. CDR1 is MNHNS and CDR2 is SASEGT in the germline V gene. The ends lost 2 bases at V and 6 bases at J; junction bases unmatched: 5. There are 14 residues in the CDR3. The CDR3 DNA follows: TGTGCCAGCAGTGAAAAGGCAGGGGGCGATGGCTACACCTTC. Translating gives CASSEKAGGDGYTF.

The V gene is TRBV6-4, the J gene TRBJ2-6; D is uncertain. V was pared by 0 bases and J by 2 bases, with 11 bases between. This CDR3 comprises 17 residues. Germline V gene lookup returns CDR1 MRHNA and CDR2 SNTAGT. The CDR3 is CASSDSISRAGANVLTF. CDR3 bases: TGTGCCAGCAGTGACTCGATCTCTAGGGCTGGGGCCAACGTCCTGACTTTC.

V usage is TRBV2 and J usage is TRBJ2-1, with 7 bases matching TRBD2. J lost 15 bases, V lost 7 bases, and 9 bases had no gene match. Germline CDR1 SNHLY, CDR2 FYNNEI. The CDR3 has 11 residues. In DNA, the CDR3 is TGTGCCAGCAAACGCACTAGCGATCCGTTCTTC. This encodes CASKRTSDPFF. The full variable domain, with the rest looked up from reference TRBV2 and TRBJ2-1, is EPEVTQTPSHQVTQMGQEVILRCVPISNHLYFYWYRQILGQKVEFLVSFYNNEISEKSEIFDDQFSVERPDGSNFTLKIRSTKLEDSAMYFCASKRTSDPFFGPGTRLTVL.

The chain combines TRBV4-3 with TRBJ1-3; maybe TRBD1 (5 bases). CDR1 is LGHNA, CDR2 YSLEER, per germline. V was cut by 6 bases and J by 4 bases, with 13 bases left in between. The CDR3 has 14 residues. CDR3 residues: CASSLGTEGNTIYF. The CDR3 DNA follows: TGCGCCAGCAGTCTAGGGACGGAGGGAAACACCATATATTTT.

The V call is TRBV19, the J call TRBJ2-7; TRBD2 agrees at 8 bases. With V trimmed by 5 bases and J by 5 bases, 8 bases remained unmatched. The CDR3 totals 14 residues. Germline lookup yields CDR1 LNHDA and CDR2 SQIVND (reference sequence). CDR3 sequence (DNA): TGTGCCAGTAGTTCCCGGGGGGGTTACAACGAGCAGTACTTC. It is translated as CASSSRGGYNEQYF.

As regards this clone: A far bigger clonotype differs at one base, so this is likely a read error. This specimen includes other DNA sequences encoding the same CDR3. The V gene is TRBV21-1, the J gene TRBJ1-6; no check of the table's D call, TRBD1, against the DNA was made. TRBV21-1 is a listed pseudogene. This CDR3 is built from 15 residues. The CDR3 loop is CACSPPGQGGSPLHF. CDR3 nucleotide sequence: TGTGCCTGCAGCCCCCCAGGACAGGGGGGCTCACCCCTCCACTTT.

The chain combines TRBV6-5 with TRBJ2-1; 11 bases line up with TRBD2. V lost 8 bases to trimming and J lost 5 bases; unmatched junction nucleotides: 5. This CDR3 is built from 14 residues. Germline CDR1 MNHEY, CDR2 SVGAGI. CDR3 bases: TGTGCCAGCTTAGCGGGGGGGGTCCACAATGAGCAGTTCTTC. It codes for CASLAGGVHNEQFF.

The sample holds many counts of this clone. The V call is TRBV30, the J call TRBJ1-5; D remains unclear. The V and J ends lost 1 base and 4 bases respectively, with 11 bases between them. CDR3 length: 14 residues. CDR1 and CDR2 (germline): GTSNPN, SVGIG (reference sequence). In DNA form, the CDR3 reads TGTGCCTGGAGTGCAGAAGGTGGGAATCAGCCCCAGCATTTT. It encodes CAWSAEGGNQPQHF.

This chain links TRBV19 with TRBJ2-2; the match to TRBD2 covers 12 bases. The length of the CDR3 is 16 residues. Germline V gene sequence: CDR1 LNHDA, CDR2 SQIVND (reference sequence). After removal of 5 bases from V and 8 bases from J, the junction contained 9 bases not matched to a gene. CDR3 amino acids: CASSLLLAGGPGELFF. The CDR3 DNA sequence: TGTGCCAGTAGTCTTCTCCTAGCGGGGGGGCCTGGGGAGCTGTTTTTT.

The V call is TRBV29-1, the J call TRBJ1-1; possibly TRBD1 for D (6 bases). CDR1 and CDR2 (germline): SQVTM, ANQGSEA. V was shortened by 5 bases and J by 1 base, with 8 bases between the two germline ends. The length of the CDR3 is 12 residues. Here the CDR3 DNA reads TGCAGCGTTTCGACAGGGAACACTGAAGCTTTCTTT. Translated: CSVSTGNTEAFF.

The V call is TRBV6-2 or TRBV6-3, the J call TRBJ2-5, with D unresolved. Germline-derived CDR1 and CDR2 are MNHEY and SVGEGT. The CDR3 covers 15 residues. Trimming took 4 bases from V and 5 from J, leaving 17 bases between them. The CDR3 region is CASSSFPRSGETQYF. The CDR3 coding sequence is TGTGCCAGCAGTTCCTTTCCTAGGAGTGGGGAGACCCAGTACTTC.

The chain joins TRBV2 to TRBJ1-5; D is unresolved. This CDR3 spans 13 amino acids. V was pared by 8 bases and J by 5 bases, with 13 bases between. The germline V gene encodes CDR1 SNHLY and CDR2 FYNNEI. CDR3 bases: TGTGCCAGCCTGCGGGAGGCCGATCAGCCCCAGCATTTT. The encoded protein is CASLREADQPQHF.